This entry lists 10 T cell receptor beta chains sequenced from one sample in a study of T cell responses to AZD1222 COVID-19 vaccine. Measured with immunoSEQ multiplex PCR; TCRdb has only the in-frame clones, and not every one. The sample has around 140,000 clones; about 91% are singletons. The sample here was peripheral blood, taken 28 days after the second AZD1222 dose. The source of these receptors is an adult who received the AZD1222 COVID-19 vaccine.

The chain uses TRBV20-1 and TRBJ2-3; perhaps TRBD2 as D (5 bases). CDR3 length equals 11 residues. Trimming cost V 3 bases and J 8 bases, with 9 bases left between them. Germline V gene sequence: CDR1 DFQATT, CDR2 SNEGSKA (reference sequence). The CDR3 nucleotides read TGCAGTGCTAGGGACTTCCCTACGCAGTATTTT. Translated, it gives CSARDFPTQYF.

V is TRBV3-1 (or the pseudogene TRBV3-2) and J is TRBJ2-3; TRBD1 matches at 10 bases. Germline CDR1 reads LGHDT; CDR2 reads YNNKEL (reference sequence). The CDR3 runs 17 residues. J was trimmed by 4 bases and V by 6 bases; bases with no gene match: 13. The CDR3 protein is CASSYPGQGTGADTQYF. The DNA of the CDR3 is TGTGCCAGCAGTTACCCGGGACAGGGGACCGGGGCAGATACGCAGTATTTT.

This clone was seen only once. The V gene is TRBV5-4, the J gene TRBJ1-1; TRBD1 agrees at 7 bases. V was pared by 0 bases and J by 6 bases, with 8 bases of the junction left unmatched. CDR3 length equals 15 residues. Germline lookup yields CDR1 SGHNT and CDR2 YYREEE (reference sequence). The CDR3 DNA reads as TGTGCCAGCAGCTTGGCACAGGGGAGGGGCTCTGAAGCTTTCTTT. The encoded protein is CASSLAQGRGSEAFF.

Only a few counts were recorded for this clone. CDR3 bases: TGCGCCAGCAGTCCACGGGTGGATCTTAATCAGCCCCAGCATTTT. It codes for CASSPRVDLNQPQHF. The chain links TRBV23-1 to TRBJ1-5; D remains unclear. TRBV23-1 is treated as an ORF (open reading frame) with a function not yet certain. Trimming removed 4 bases at V and 4 bases at J, with 14 bases between. The CDR3 covers 15 residues.

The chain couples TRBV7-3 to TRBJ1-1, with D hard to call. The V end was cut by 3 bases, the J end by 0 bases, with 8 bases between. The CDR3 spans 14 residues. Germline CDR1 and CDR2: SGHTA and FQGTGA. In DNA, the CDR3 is TGTGCCAGCAGCTTGTTACGGTTGAACACTGAAGCTTTCTTT. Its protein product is CASSLLRLNTEAFF.

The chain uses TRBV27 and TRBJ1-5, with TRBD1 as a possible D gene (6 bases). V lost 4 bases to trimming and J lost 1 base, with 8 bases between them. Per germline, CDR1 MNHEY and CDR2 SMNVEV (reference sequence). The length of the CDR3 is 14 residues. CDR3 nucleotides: TGTGCCAGCAGTTCTCAGGGGAGCAATCAGCCCCAGCATTTT. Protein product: CASSSQGSNQPQHF.

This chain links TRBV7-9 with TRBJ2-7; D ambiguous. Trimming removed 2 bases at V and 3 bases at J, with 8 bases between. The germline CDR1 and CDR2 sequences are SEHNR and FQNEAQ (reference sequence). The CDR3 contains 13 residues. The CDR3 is CASSLKDNYEQYF. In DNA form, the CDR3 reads TGTGCCAGCAGCTTAAAAGATAACTACGAGCAGTACTTC. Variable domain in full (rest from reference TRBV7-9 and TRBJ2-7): DTGVSQNPRHKITKRGQNVTFRCDPISEHNRLYWYRQTLGQGPEFLTYFQNEAQLEKSRLLSDRFSAERPKGSFSTLEIQRTEQGDSAMYLCASSLKDNYEQYFGPGTRLTVT.

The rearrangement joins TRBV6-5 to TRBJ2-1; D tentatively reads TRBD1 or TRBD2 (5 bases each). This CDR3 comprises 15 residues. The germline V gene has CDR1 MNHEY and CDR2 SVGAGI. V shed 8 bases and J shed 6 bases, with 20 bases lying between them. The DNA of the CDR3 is TGTGCCAGCTCCCGACAAGGGGAGTTTTCCAATGAGCAGTTCTTC. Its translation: CASSRQGEFSNEQFF.

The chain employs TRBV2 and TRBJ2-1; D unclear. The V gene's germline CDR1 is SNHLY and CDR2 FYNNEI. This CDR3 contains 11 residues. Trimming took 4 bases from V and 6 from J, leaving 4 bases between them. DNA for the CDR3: TGTGCCAGCAGTGTGCCCAATGAGCAGTTCTTC. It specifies CASSVPNEQFF. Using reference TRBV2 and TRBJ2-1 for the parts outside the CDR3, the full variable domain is EPEVTQTPSHQVTQMGQEVILRCVPISNHLYFYWYRQILGQKVEFLVSFYNNEISEKSEIFDDQFSVERPDGSNFTLKIRSTKLEDSAMYFCASSVPNEQFFGPGTRLTVL.

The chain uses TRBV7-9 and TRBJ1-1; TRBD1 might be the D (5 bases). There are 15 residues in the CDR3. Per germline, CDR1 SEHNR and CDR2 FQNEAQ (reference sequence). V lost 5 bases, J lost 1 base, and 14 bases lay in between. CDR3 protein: CASSPNRGPNTEAFF. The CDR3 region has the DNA TGTGCCAGCAGCCCCAACCGGGGCCCGAACACTGAAGCTTTCTTT.